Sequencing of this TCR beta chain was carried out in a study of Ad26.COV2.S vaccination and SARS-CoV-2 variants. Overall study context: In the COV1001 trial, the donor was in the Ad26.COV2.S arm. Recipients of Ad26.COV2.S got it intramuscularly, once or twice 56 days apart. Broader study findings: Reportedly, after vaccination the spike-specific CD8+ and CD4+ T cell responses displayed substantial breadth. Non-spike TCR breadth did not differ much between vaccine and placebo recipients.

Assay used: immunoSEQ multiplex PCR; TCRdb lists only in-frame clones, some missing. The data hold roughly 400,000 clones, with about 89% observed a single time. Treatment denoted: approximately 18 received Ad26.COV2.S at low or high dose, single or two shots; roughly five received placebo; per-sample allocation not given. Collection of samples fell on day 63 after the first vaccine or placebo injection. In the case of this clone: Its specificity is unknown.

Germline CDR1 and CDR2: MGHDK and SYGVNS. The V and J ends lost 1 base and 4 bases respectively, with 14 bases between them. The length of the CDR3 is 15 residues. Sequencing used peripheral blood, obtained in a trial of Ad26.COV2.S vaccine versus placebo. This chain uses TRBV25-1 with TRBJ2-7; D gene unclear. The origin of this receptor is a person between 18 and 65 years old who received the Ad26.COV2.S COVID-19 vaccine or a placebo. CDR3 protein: CASSEFVEGGYEQYF. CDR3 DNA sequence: TGTGCCAGCAGTGAATTCGTGGAAGGTGGGTACGAGCAGTACTTC.